This TCR beta chain is from a study of technical replicates of blood from a few donors. This table comes from immunoSEQ multiplex PCR, and its TCRdb copy is limited to in-frame clones, with some not included. The sample comprises tens of thousands of clones, approximately 95% of which are singletons, and about 0.41% rests with the top ten. Looked up from germline, CDR1 is MDHEN and CDR2 is SYDVKM. V was pared by 3 bases and J by 0 bases, with 12 bases between. This CDR3 region has 16 residues. The V call is TRBV28, the J call TRBJ2-4; D is perhaps TRBD1 (5 bases). This TCR was sampled from a human donor in good health. Sequencing was done on a sample of T cells isolated from PBMCs. CDR3: CASSLTATLAKNIQYF. The CDR3 nucleotides are TGTGCCAGCAGTTTGACAGCAACTCTAGCCAAAAACATTCAGTACTTC.